The rows below give T cell receptor beta chains drawn from one sample of a study of PD-L1 blockade in urothelial cancer. TCRdb's copy holds only in-frame clones and misses some; the assay was immunoSEQ multiplex PCR. The table lists 45,000 to 50,000 clones, 82% of them singletons, with roughly 1.7% in the top ten. The source was PBMCs, collected around atezolizumab (anti-PD-L1) treatment. The receptor set was obtained from a man aged 45-65 years with urothelial cancer. Both conserved end residues are part of each CDR3. The order of the fields is clone size, J gene, D gene, V gene, CDR3 DNA, CDR3 protein. The D gene is left open where the match is weak. For some rows the clone size is stated as once, few or many, or as a class when expanded; others skip it.

size: once
J: TRBJ1-2
D: TRBD1
V: TRBV5-5
DNA: TGTGCCAGCAGCGAGGGACAGGGCCGGGGGGGCTACACCTTC
CDR3: CASSEGQGRGGYTF

size: NA
J: TRBJ2-1
D: NA
V: TRBV7-7
DNA: TGTGCTAGCAGCTTAGACGGGAGAGGTGGCAATGAGCAGTTCTTC
CDR3: CASSLDGRGGNEQFF

size: NA
J: TRBJ2-2
D: NA
V: TRBV2
DNA: TGTGCCAGCAGTGAAGGGTACAGCGGCGGGGAGCTGTTTTTT
CDR3: CASSEGYSGGELFF

size: NA
J: TRBJ2-5
D: NA
V: TRBV11-3
DNA: TGTGCCAGCAGCTTAGACGGGGGTCAAGAGACCCAGTACTTC
CDR3: CASSLDGGQETQYF

size: few
J: TRBJ2-3
D: NA
V: TRBV18
DNA: TGTGCCAGCTCACCACCTAGAGTGAGGGATACGCAGTATTTT
CDR3: CASSPPRVRDTQYF

size: NA
J: TRBJ2-5
D: TRBD1
V: TRBV19
DNA: TGTGCCAGTAGTAAACCCCCGGGACAGGGGCAAGAGACCCAGTACTTC
CDR3: CASSKPPGQGQETQYF

size: NA
J: TRBJ1-1
D: NA
V: TRBV7-3
DNA: TGTGCCAGCAGCTTAACGGGGGGGCGCAGCACTGAAGCTTTCTTT
CDR3: CASSLTGGRSTEAFF

size: NA
J: TRBJ2-2
D: TRBD2
V: TRBV7-3
DNA: TGTGCCAGCAGCCTTAGCGGGAGGGCGGTCACCGGGGAGCTGTTTTTT
CDR3: CASSLSGRAVTGELFF

size: NA
J: TRBJ1-5
D: NA
V: TRBV19
DNA: TGTGCCAGTAGGAGACAGTCCAATCAGCCCCAGCATTTT
CDR3: CASRRQSNQPQHF

size: NA
J: TRBJ1-2
D: TRBD1
V: TRBV2
DNA: TGTGCCAGCAGTGAACCGCCCTCTGACAGGGAGGATGGCTACACCTTC
CDR3: CASSEPPSDREDGYTF

size: NA
J: TRBJ2-2
D: TRBD2
V: TRBV4-1
DNA: TGCGCCAGCAGCCACCTGAGGACTAGCGGGAGGGGAACCGGGGAGCTGTTTTTT
CDR3: CASSHLRTSGRGTGELFF

size: NA
J: TRBJ2-5
D: TRBD2
V: TRBV2
DNA: TGTGCCAGCAAGGCGGGGGGGGCGGAGACCCAGTACTTC
CDR3: CASKAGGAETQYF

size: NA
J: TRBJ2-7
D: TRBD2
V: TRBV19
DNA: TGTGCCAGTAGCATTAGCGGGGCAAACTACGAGCAGTACTTC
CDR3: CASSISGANYEQYF